A selection of T cell receptor beta chains follows, all from one sample in a study of blood T cell repertoires in COVID-19. Some clones are missing from TCRdb's copy, which holds only in-frame ones; the method was immunoSEQ multiplex PCR. The profile shows under 170,000 clones, 87% of them singletons. The sequencing input was peripheral blood. These receptors were taken from a woman aged 60 to 75 with active or convalescent COVID-19. CDR3s include the opening cysteine and the closing phenylalanine or tryptophan. D genes are given only for firm matches. Clone size is stated in some rows and not others, as once, few, many or a class when expanded.

abundance,d_gene,j_gene,v_gene,CDR3nt,CDR3aa
.,.,TRBJ1-1,TRBV2,TGTGCCAGCAAAGGTCCCCAGGGTTACACTGAAGCTTTCTTT,CASKGPQGYTEAFF
.,.,TRBJ1-1,TRBV6-2/TRBV6-3,TGTGCCAGCAGTTACTCGGGCGTGCCAGAAGCTTTCTTT,CASSYSGVPEAFF
.,.,TRBJ2-1,TRBV19,TGTGCCAGTAGATCCGCGACAGAAAAAGACCACAATGAGCAGTTCTTC,CASRSATEKDHNEQFF
.,.,TRBJ2-1,TRBV4-3,TGCGCCAGCAGCCCCTGGATTAGCAGCAATGAGCAGTTCTTC,CASSPWISSNEQFF
.,.,TRBJ2-7,TRBV16,TGTGCCAGCAGCCAATCTCGGCAGGGGCACGAGCAGTACTTC,CASSQSRQGHEQYF
.,TRBD1,TRBJ1-1,TRBV20-1,TGCAGTGCTAGTTTCCCCAGGGGGCGCACTGAAGCTTTCTTT,CSASFPRGRTEAFF
.,.,TRBJ2-7,TRBV7-6,TGTGCCAGCAGCTTAAGCCCAGGGGGGAACGAGCAGTACTTC,CASSLSPGGNEQYF
.,TRBD2,TRBJ2-7,TRBV25-1,TGTGCCAGCAGTGAAGAAACGATGGGACTAGCGGAAAACTACGAGCAGTACTTC,CASSEETMGLAENYEQYF
.,.,TRBJ2-3,TRBV13,TGTGCCAGCAGCTTAGACGGGTCACACGCTACAGATACGCAGTATTTT,CASSLDGSHATDTQYF
.,.,TRBJ2-4,TRBV2,TGTGCCAGCTTTGGACTAGCCAAAAACATTCAGTACTTC,CASFGLAKNIQYF
.,.,TRBJ1-5,TRBV7-2,TGTGCCAGCAGCTCCACCCCCAGGGGAGGCAATCAGCCCCAGCATTTT,CASSSTPRGGNQPQHF
few,TRBD1,TRBJ1-4,TRBV29-1,TGCAGCGTTGGCGGGACAGGTTTTGAAAAACTGTTTTTT,CSVGGTGFEKLFF